These 8 T cell receptor beta chains share one sample of origin, sequenced in a study of T cell repertoires in cytomegalovirus infection. MiXCR was run by TCRdb on the reads, yielding one entry per CDR3 protein. Of roughly 990,000 distinct CDR3 sequences detected, 30% to 40% appear once; the ten largest clones hold about an eighth. These receptors' antigens are unknown. The starting material was cultured CD8+ T cells from PBMCs, obtained from culture after CMV antigen stimulation. The receptors derive from a human donor in good health (CMV status not recorded). Some clones in this sample may be carry-over from other donors' samples.

This chain joins TRBV3-1 and TRBJ2-7; 9 positions match TRBD1. This CDR3 has 15 amino acids. The germline CDR1 and CDR2 sequences are LGHDT and YNNKEL (reference sequence). V lost 5 bases and J lost 2; bases outside the gene matches: 7. CDR3 DNA: TGTGCCAGCAGCTTGGGACAGGGCCTCACCTACGAGCAGTACTTC. This encodes CASSLGQGLTYEQYF.

This chain connects TRBV20-1 to TRBJ1-5; D call uncertain. V shed 3 bases and J shed 2 bases, with 26 bases lying between them. This CDR3 region has 19 residues. Germline loops: CDR1 DFQATT, CDR2 SNEGSKA (reference sequence). CDR3 nucleotide sequence: TGCAGTGCTAGCTCAGTCATTGCGGTACAGCAATATGGCAATCAGCCCCAGCATTTT. Amino acids: CSASSVIAVQQYGNQPQHF.

The J gene is TRBJ2-7, the V gene TRBV5-1; D gene ambiguous. Trimming removed 0 bases at V and 3 bases at J, with 7 bases between. This CDR3 region has 13 residues. Germline V gene data show CDR1 as SGHRS and CDR2 as YFSETQ. DNA for the CDR3: TGCGCCAGCAGCTTGGAGGTGTTCTACGAGCAGTACTTC. Translated, it gives CASSLEVFYEQYF.

This clonotype showed up just a few times. The V call is TRBV7-9, the J call TRBJ2-5; TRBD1 aligns across 9 bases. Trimming cost V 4 bases and J 5 bases; bases outside gene matches: 8. Germline V lookup: CDR1 SEHNR, CDR2 FQNEAQ (reference sequence). The CDR3 contains 15 residues. The CDR3 nucleotides are TGTGCCAGCAGCTCTGGGACAGGGCACCGGGAGACCCAGTACTTC. This encodes CASSSGTGHRETQYF.

This clonotype was seen more than once but under ten times. The DNA of the CDR3 is TGTGCCATTTTGAAGGGGCGCTCTGGGGCCAACGTCCTGACTTTC. It specifies CAILKGRSGANVLTF. This sequence joins TRBV10-3 and TRBJ2-6; tentatively, D is TRBD1 (5 bases). Trimming took 9 bases from V and 0 from J, leaving 12 bases between them. The germline V gene has CDR1 ENHRY and CDR2 SYGVKD. The CDR3 length is 15 residues.

Remarks on this clonotype: This likely comes from a read error, as the CDR3 has no conserved phenylalanine or tryptophan at its end. The rearrangement joins TRBV7-8 to TRBJ1-1; D gene ambiguous. Per germline, CDR1 SGHVS and CDR2 FQNEAQ. The ends were cut back, 5 bases at V and 7 bases at J, with 14 bases in the middle. This CDR3 comprises 13 residues. In DNA, the CDR3 is TGTGCCAGCAGCCGAGGGAAGCGGGATGAAGCTTTCATT. Protein sequence: CASSRGKRDEAFI.

A few counts support this clonotype. The V and J genes are TRBV6-2 or TRBV6-3 and TRBJ1-1; D gene uncertain. The germline gives CDR1 MNHEY, CDR2 SVGEGT. Trimming stripped 0 bases from V and 1 base from J, with 12 bases between. The CDR3 is 16 residues long. As DNA, the CDR3 is TGTGCCAGCAGTTACTCGGAACTTTGGACGAACACTGAAGCTTTCTTT. Translation gives CASSYSELWTNTEAFF.

The chain joins TRBV12-3 or TRBV12-4 to TRBJ1-1; TRBD1 might be the D (6 bases). The V end was cut by 7 bases, the J end by 4 bases, with 13 bases between. The CDR3 covers 13 residues. CDR3 bases: TGTGCCAGCACCGGGACACCTACCACTGAAGCTTTCTTT. Its translation is CASTGTPTTEAFF.